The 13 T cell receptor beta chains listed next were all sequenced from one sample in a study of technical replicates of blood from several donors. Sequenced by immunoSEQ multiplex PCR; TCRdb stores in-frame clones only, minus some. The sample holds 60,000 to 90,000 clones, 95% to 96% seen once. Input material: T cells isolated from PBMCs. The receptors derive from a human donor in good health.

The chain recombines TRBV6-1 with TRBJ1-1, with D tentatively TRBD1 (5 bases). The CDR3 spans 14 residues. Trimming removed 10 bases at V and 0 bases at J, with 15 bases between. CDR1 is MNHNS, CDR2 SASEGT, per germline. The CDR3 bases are TGTGCCACCTTATGGCAGGGTCTGAACACTGAAGCTTTCTTT. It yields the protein CATLWQGLNTEAFF.

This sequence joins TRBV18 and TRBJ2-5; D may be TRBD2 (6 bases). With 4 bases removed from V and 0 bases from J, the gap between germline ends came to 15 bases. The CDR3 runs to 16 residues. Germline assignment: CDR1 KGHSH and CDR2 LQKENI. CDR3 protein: CASSRAGTVNQETQYF. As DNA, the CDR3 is TGTGCCAGCTCACGTGCCGGGACTGTTAACCAAGAGACCCAGTACTTC.

For the CDR3, the DNA is TGCAGCGTTGAAGGGGTATCGGACAGTACTTTCGAGCAGTACTTC. This codes for CSVEGVSDSTFEQYF. This chain links TRBV29-1 with TRBJ2-7; D possibly corresponds to TRBD1 (6 bases). The V and J ends lost 1 base and 6 bases respectively, with 19 bases between them. The CDR3 totals 15 residues. From germline, CDR1 is SQVTM and CDR2 ANQGSEA.

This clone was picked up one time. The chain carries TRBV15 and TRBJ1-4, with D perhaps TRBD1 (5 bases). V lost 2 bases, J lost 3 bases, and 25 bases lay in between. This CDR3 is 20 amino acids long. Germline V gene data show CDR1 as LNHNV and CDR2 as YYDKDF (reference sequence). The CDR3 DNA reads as TGTGCCACCAGCAGATCTTCTGATCAGGGCGGGGATGGGTCTAATGAAAAACTGTTTTTT. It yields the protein CATSRSSDQGGDGSNEKLFF.

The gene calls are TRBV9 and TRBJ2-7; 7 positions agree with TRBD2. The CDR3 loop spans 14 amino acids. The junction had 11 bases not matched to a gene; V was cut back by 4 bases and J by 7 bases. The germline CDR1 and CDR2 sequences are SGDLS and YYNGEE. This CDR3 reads CASSTSVDPGEQYF. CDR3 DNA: TGTGCCAGCAGCACTAGCGTCGACCCCGGGGAGCAGTACTTC.

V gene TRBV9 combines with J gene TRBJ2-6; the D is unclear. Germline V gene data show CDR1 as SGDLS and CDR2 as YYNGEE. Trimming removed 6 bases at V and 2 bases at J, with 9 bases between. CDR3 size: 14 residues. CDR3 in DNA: TGTGCCAGCAACCGAGAAACTGGGGCCAACGTCCTGACTTTC. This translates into CASNRETGANVLTF.

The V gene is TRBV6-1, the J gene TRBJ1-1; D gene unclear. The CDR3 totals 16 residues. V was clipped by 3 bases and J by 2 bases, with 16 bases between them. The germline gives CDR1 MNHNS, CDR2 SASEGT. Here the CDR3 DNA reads TGTGCCAGCAGTGACCCACGTGCCCAGGCCAACACTGAAGCTTTCTTT. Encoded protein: CASSDPRAQANTEAFF.

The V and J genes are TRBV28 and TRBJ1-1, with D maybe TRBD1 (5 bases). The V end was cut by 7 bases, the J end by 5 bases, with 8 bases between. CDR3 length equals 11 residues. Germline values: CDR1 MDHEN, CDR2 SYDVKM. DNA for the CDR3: TGTGCCAGCATGGGGCTGACTGAAGCTTTCTTT. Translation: CASMGLTEAFF.

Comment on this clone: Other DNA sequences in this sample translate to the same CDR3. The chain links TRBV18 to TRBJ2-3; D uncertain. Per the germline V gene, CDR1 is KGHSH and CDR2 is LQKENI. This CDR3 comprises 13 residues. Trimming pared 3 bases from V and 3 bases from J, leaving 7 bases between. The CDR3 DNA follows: TGTGCCAGCTCACCCGTTTCGACAGATACGCAGTATTTT. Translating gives CASSPVSTDTQYF.

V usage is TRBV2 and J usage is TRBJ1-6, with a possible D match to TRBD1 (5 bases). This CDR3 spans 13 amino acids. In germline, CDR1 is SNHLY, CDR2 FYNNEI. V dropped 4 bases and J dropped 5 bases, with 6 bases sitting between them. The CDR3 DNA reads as TGTGCCAGCAGTGCGACAGATAATTCACCCCTCCACTTT. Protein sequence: CASSATDNSPLHF.

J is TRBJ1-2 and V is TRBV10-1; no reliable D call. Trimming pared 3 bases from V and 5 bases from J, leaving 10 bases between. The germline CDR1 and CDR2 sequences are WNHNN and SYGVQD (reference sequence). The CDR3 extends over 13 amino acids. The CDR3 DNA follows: TGCGCCAGCAGTGATTTCGGGAAATATGGCTACACCTTC. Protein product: CASSDFGKYGYTF.

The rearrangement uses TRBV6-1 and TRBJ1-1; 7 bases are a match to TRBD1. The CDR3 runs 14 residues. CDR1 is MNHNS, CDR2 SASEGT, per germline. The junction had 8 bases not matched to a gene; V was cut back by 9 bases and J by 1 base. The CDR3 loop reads CASLEQGKNTEAFF. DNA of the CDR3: TGTGCCAGTTTGGAACAGGGGAAGAACACTGAAGCTTTCTTT.

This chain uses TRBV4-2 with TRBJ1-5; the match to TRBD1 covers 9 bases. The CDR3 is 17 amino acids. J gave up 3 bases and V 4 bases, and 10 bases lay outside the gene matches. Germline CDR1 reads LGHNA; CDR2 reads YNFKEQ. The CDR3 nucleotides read TGTGCCAGCAGCCCGAAGTGGGGACAGGGTCACAATCAGCCCCAGCATTTT. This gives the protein CASSPKWGQGHNQPQHF.